Listed below are T cell receptor beta chains from one sample, sequenced in a study of CD8+CD57+ T cells in acquired aplastic anemia. Each CDR3 protein is one row after TCRdb ran MiXCR on the reads. Among under 200,000 distinct CDR3 sequences, around 75% were seen once, and the ten largest hold under 60%. Specimen: sorted CD4+, CD8+, or CD8+CD57+ T cells (not recorded which) from PBMCs. The receptors were gathered from a human donor with aplastic anemia. Each CDR3 is given with its conserved first and last residue. A D gene is named only where the DNA matches it firmly. Clone size is given for some rows only: seen once, a few or many times, or a class if the clone is expanded.

TRBD1	TRBV7-2	.	TRBJ2-1	CASSDRPGQMKFF	TGTGCCAGCAGCGACAGGCCGGGACAGATGAAGTTCTTC
TRBD1	TRBV12-3/TRBV12-4	.	TRBJ1-1	CASSPDRGRGAEAFF	TGTGCCAGCAGTCCTGACAGGGGGCGAGGGGCTGAAGCTTTCTTT
TRBD1	TRBV5-4	.	TRBJ2-7	CASSSWGTGVLKSYEQYF	TGTGCCAGCAGCTCGTGGGGGACAGGGGTCCTTAAGTCCTACGAGCAGTACTTC
.	TRBV30	many	TRBJ1-6	CAWSAGVTGPSGLAPLHF	TGTGCCTGGAGTGCGGGGGTCACAGGGCCTTCGGGTTTGGCACCCCTCCACTTT
TRBD2	TRBV29-1	once	TRBJ2-7	CSVDFGRGYEQYF	TGCAGCGTTGATTTCGGGAGGGGTTACGAGCAGTACTTC
.	TRBV9	.	TRBJ2-3	CASSVGIGQSDTQYF	TGTGCCAGCAGCGTGGGCATCGGACAGTCAGATACGCAGTATTTT
TRBD2	TRBV20-1	.	TRBJ2-7	CSARLAGGVYEQYF	TGCAGTGCTAGACTAGCGGGAGGGGTGTACGAGCAGTACTTC
TRBD1	TRBV7-6	few	TRBJ1-1	CASSLGQQGSTEAFF	TGTGCCAGCAGCTTAGGCCAACAGGGGAGCACTGAAGCTTTCTTT
TRBD2	TRBV5-4	.	TRBJ2-7	CASSFRAGADYEQYF	TGTGCCAGCAGCTTTAGGGCGGGAGCAGACTACGAGCAGTACTTC
TRBD2	TRBV5-4	once	TRBJ2-7	CASSLMRGGFYEQYF	TGTGCCAGCAGCTTAATGCGGGGGGGTTTCTACGAGCAGTACTTC
TRBD2	TRBV20-1	once	TRBJ2-3	CSAISGRWDTQYF	TGCAGTGCTATTAGCGGGAGGTGGGATACGCAGTATTTT
.	TRBV10-3	.	TRBJ2-1	CAIGSGDMRSEQFF	TGTGCCATCGGAAGTGGGGACATGCGGTCGGAGCAGTTCTTC
.	TRBV11-1	.	TRBJ1-2	CASSLAQGYGGYTF	TGTGCCAGCAGCTTAGCTCAGGGGTATGGTGGCTACACCTTC
TRBD1	TRBV24-1	.	TRBJ2-1	CATSDWDRGLNEQFF	TGTGCCACCAGTGATTGGGACAGGGGGCTTAATGAGCAGTTCTTC
.	TRBV24-1	few	TRBJ2-2	CATSQSPGGRVPGELFF	TGTGCCACCAGCCAATCCCCCGGGGGCCGGGTTCCCGGGGAGCTGTTTTTT
.	TRBV5-8	.	TRBJ1-1	CASSHVQGNTEAFF	TGTGCCAGCAGCCACGTACAGGGGAACACTGAAGCTTTCTTT
.	TRBV7-9	.	TRBJ2-3	CASSLNRATDTQYF	TGTGCCAGCAGCTTAAACAGGGCCACAGATACGCAGTATTTT
.	TRBV20-1	.	TRBJ2-1	CSALHGDEQFF	TGCAGTGCTCTGCACGGCGATGAGCAGTTCTTC
TRBD2	TRBV20-1	.	TRBJ2-5	CSAPSLAGAETQYF	TGCAGTGCCCCTTCTTTAGCGGGGGCAGAGACCCAGTACTTC
.	TRBV19	.	TRBJ1-1	CASTARRGPTEAFF	TGTGCCAGTACGGCCCGCCGGGGACCAACTGAAGCTTTCTTT